Reported below is one T cell receptor (beta chain). Its antigen is undetermined. This may arise from a read error, as a much more abundant clone is one base away. V dropped 4 bases and J dropped 4; count of bases not matched to a gene: 3. This CDR3 has 15 amino acids. These data are taken from a study of T cells in Graves' hyperthyroidism and ophthalmopathy. The investigators amplified TCR beta CDR3 regions from RNA transcripts. TCR CDR3 underwent first-round RT-PCR with the HTBI primer set. Via MiXCR, TCRdb re-called the multiplex PCR reads, giving one row per CDR3 protein. The table lists a few hundred thousand distinct CDR3 sequences, about an eighth of them singletons. General observations from the study: Onset of ophthalmopathy came a median approximately 6.5 months after the model predicted it. A model of 13 V-J features distinguished ophthalmopathy from stable hyperthyroidism. Among thyroid clonotypes expanded above 0.001, most also appeared in blood.

These patients, aged 18 to 65, had recently diagnosed hyperthyroidism lasting under 2 months. Sequencing input: blood. The V gene is TRBV12-3 or TRBV12-4, the J gene TRBJ2-2, with 10 positions matching TRBD2. This TCR was sampled from a woman aged 18-35 years with Graves' hyperthyroidism. The CDR3 sequence: CASSYSGRSTGELFF. CDR3 DNA sequence: TGTGCCAGCAGTTATAGCGGGAGGAGCACCGGGGAGCTGTTTTTT.